A selection of T cell receptor beta chains follows, all from one sample in a study of cytomegalovirus exposure and HLA in healthy donors. Some clones are missing from TCRdb's copy, which holds only in-frame ones; the method was immunoSEQ multiplex PCR. Among 30,000 to 40,000 clones listed, less than 70% were seen once. Sequenced material: PBMCs. Receptor source: a man in his fifties or sixties in good health and CMV-seropositive. The CDR3 runs from the conserved cysteine through the conserved F or W. D genes are given only for firm matches. Not all rows give a size; the values are once, few, many and, for expanded clones, a class.

v_gene,len,d_gene,abundance,j_gene,CDR3aa,CDR3nt
TRBV27,12,-,-,TRBJ2-7,CASSSRDREFYF,TGTGCCAGCAGCTCACGGGATCGGGAGTTCTACTTC
TRBV30,13,-,-,TRBJ1-1,CAWSPEMNTEAFF,TGTGCCTGGAGCCCTGAGATGAACACTGAAGCTTTCTTT
TRBV6-1,13,-,-,TRBJ1-1,CASSHNRDTEAFF,TGTGCCAGCAGCCACAACAGGGACACTGAAGCTTTCTTT
TRBV5-1,14,TRBD1,-,TRBJ1-4,CASSSGQDNEKLFF,TGCGCCAGCAGCTCGGGACAGGATAATGAAAAACTGTTTTTT
TRBV4-1,15,-,once,TRBJ1-2,CASSLGRDQFYGYTF,TGCGCCAGCAGCCTTGGGCGGGACCAATTCTATGGCTACACCTTC
TRBV4-2,17,TRBD1,few,TRBJ1-2,CASSQGGLKDRPLGYTF,TGTGCCAGCAGCCAAGGGGGACTTAAGGACAGGCCCCTGGGCTACACCTTC
TRBV28,14,-,-,TRBJ2-6,CASRTHSGANVLTF,TGTGCCAGCAGAACTCACTCTGGGGCCAACGTCCTGACTTTC
TRBV6-1,15,-,-,TRBJ1-5,CASSDTGFPNQPQHF,TGTGCCAGCAGTGATACAGGGTTCCCGAATCAGCCCCAGCATTTT
TRBV4-2,15,TRBD1,-,TRBJ2-7,CASSQDRGLSYEQYF,TGTGCCAGCAGCCAAGACAGGGGGCTCTCCTACGAGCAGTACTTC
TRBV23-1,15,TRBD1,-,TRBJ1-2,CASSFNGQGNYGYTF,TGCGCCAGCAGTTTTAACGGACAGGGAAACTATGGCTACACCTTC
TRBV9,13,-,few,TRBJ1-2,CASSVAENSGYTF,TGTGCCAGCAGCGTAGCTGAGAACTCAGGCTACACCTTC
TRBV10-3,13,TRBD1,few,TRBJ1-4,CATNRGQGEKLFF,TGTGCCACAAACAGGGGGCAAGGTGAAAAACTGTTTTTT
TRBV30,15,-,-,TRBJ1-2,CAWSAPDAANYGYTF,TGTGCCTGGAGTGCCCCTGACGCGGCTAACTATGGCTACACCTTC
TRBV6-1,14,-,-,TRBJ1-5,CASSAGEGGQPQHF,TGTGCCAGCAGTGCAGGGGAGGGAGGGCAGCCCCAGCATTTT
TRBV25-1,16,TRBD1,-,TRBJ1-2,CASSDSRTGEVYGYTF,TGTGCCAGCAGTGATTCAAGGACAGGGGAGGTATATGGCTACACCTTC
TRBV5-1,16,TRBD1,-,TRBJ1-6,CASSLYGTGVNSPLHF,TGCGCCAGCAGCTTGTATGGGACAGGGGTGAATTCACCCCTCCACTTT
TRBV6-1,14,TRBD1,-,TRBJ2-7,CASRTTGAGYEQYF,TGTGCCAGCAGGACGACAGGGGCTGGCTACGAGCAGTACTTC
TRBV7-9,14,-,-,TRBJ1-1,CASSLVQGGTEAFF,TGTGCCAGCAGCTTAGTACAGGGCGGCACTGAAGCTTTCTTT
TRBV10-1,13,-,-,TRBJ1-1,CASKADVGTEAFF,TGCGCCAGCAAAGCGGACGTGGGCACTGAAGCTTTCTTT
TRBV2,13,-,-,TRBJ1-2,CASSELGVPGYTF,TGTGCCAGCAGTGAATTAGGGGTGCCAGGCTACACCTTC
TRBV6-5,15,TRBD1,few,TRBJ1-5,CASSPQGGSNQPQHF,TGTGCCAGCAGTCCACAGGGGGGAAGCAATCAGCCCCAGCATTTT
TRBV10-1,14,TRBD2,-,TRBJ2-7,CASSESGRGHEQYF,TGCGCCAGCAGTGAGTCCGGGAGGGGCCACGAGCAGTACTTC
TRBV4-1,16,TRBD1,few,TRBJ1-4,CASSLTGTGTNEKLFF,TGCGCCAGCAGCCTGACCGGGACAGGGACTAATGAAAAACTGTTTTTT
TRBV5-6,14,TRBD2,-,TRBJ2-7,CASSLAGGSYEQYF,TGTGCCAGCAGCTTGGCGGGGGGCTCCTACGAGCAGTACTTC
TRBV28,11,-,few,TRBJ1-1,CASRGRTEAFF,TGTGCCAGCAGGGGCCGGACTGAAGCTTTCTTT
TRBV5-1,15,TRBD1,-,TRBJ1-5,CASSRTGDSNQPQHF,TGCGCCAGCAGCCGGACAGGGGATAGCAATCAGCCCCAGCATTTT
TRBV5-1,12,-,-,TRBJ2-1,CASSHTPGEQFF,TGCGCCAGCAGCCACACCCCCGGGGAGCAGTTCTTC
TRBV5-6,15,-,few,TRBJ2-3,CASLPQGFLTDTQYF,TGTGCCAGCCTACCCCAGGGTTTCCTCACAGATACGCAGTATTTT
TRBV29-1,14,TRBD2,-,TRBJ2-1,CSALGIAGGYEQFF,TGCAGCGCCCTCGGGATAGCGGGAGGTTATGAGCAGTTCTTC
TRBV30,13,-,-,TRBJ1-1,CAWSVGVNTEAFF,TGTGCCTGGAGTGTAGGAGTGAACACTGAAGCTTTCTTT
TRBV7-8,15,-,-,TRBJ1-2,CASSLAGAGVGGYTF,TGTGCCAGCAGCTTAGCAGGGGCAGGAGTGGGAGGCTACACCTTC
TRBV30,14,TRBD2,-,TRBJ2-7,CAGRGSSGYYEQYF,TGTGCCGGAAGGGGATCTAGCGGCTACTACGAGCAGTACTTC
TRBV7-2,14,TRBD1,-,TRBJ1-5,CASSSGTANQPQHF,TGTGCCAGCAGCTCCGGGACAGCGAATCAGCCCCAGCATTTT
TRBV5-6,16,TRBD1,-,TRBJ1-3,CASSPVDRGRGNTIYF,TGTGCCAGCAGCCCGGTGGACAGGGGGCGAGGAAACACCATATATTTT
TRBV20-1,11,-,few,TRBJ2-7,CSASRGNEQYF,TGCAGTGCTAGTCGGGGGAACGAGCAGTACTTC
TRBV28,16,-,-,TRBJ2-3,CASSPLGGARTDTQYF,TGTGCCAGCAGCCCCTTAGGGGGGGCTCGAACAGATACGCAGTATTTT
TRBV6-5,15,TRBD1,few,TRBJ1-6,CASSTTGTGSSPLHF,TGTGCCAGCAGCACTACCGGGACAGGGAGTTCACCCCTCCACTTT
TRBV2,16,-,-,TRBJ2-3,CASKNSPEGGTDTQYF,TGTGCCAGCAAAAACTCCCCAGAAGGGGGCACAGATACGCAGTATTTT
TRBV30,13,-,-,TRBJ1-1,CAWSVYEGTEAFF,TGTGCCTGGAGTGTGTATGAGGGCACTGAAGCTTTCTTT
TRBV20-1,11,-,few,TRBJ2-7,CSASDLAEQYF,TGCAGTGCTAGTGATTTGGCCGAGCAGTACTTC